The 10 T cell receptor beta chains below come from one sample, sequenced in a study of shared clonotypes between healthy human individuals. Only in-frame clones appear in the TCRdb table, and some are missing; sequencing was by immunoSEQ multiplex PCR. The repertoire holds around 1.9 million clones, with roughly 95% as singletons. Terminally differentiated effector memory CD45RA+ cells were excluded from the naive CD8 cells, which were CD45RO-negative and positively selected for CCR7. The sample was naive CD8+ T cells from PBMCs. All receptors derive from a young man in good health. Some clones in this sample may be carry-over from other donors' samples.

To note about this clone: At the DNA level, this CDR3 is encoded by other sequences in the same sample as well. CDR3 protein: CAISEGGSSYNEQFF. CDR3 nucleotide sequence: TGTGCCATCAGTGAAGGGGGGAGCTCCTACAATGAGCAGTTCTTC. The chain uses TRBV10-3 and TRBJ2-1; D may be TRBD1 or TRBD2 (6 bases each). The CDR3 runs 15 residues. CDR1 and CDR2 from the germline V gene are ENHRY and SYGVKD. V was clipped by 3 bases and J by 0 bases, with 9 bases between them.

This clone was found once. The V gene is TRBV28, the J gene TRBJ2-2; 14 bases match TRBD2. Germline CDR1 MDHEN, CDR2 SYDVKM. The V gene end was trimmed by 4 bases and the J gene end by 8 bases; junction bases not matched to a gene: 9. The CDR3 totals 17 residues. CDR3 nucleotide sequence: TGTGCCAGCAGTTACCCGAGACTAGCGGGAGGGCCGGGGGAGCTGTTTTTT. This gives the protein CASSYPRLAGGPGELFF.

This clone was detected a few times. The chain carries TRBV7-9 and TRBJ1-1; D gene uncertain. The CDR3 sequence is 12 residues long. CDR1 is SEHNR, CDR2 FQNEAQ, per germline (reference sequence). Trimming removed 8 bases from V and 2 bases from J, with 9 bases in between. For the CDR3, the DNA is TGTGCCAGCCGCCAGTTAAACACTGAAGCTTTCTTT. Translating gives CASRQLNTEAFF.

The genes are TRBV28 and TRBJ1-5; TRBD1 agrees at 7 bases. V dropped 5 bases and J dropped 7; count of bases not matched to a gene: 11. The V gene's germline CDR1 is MDHEN and CDR2 SYDVKM. This CDR3 contains 15 residues. The CDR3 loop is CASSLTQGWGQPQHF. The CDR3, as DNA: TGTGCCAGCAGTCTTACACAGGGGTGGGGACAGCCCCAGCATTTT.

The chain combines TRBV4-2 with TRBJ2-1; TRBD2 agrees at 7 bases. V trimming: 1 base; J trimming: 3 bases; junction bases outside the gene matches: 6. Germline loops: CDR1 LGHNA, CDR2 YNFKEQ. The length of the CDR3 is 16 residues. In nucleotides, the CDR3 is TGTGCCAGCAGCCAAGGGACCAGCGGGGTCTACAATGAGCAGTTCTTC. It codes for CASSQGTSGVYNEQFF.

The chain joins TRBV5-6 to TRBJ2-5, with 9 bases matching TRBD1. Germline assignment: CDR1 SGHDT and CDR2 YYEEEE. The CDR3 is 15 amino acids. J was trimmed by 3 bases and V by 0 bases; bases with no gene match: 3. The CDR3 DNA sequence: TGTGCCAGCAGCTTGGACAGGGGGCGAGAAGAGACCCAGTACTTC. Its protein product is CASSLDRGREETQYF. The full variable domain, completed using reference TRBV5-6 and TRBJ2-5, is DAGVTQSPTHLIKTRGQQVTLRCSPKSGHDTVSWYQQALGQGPQFIFQYYEEEERQRGNFPDRFSGHQFPNYSSELNVNALLLGDSALYLCASSLDRGREETQYFGPGTRLLVL.

The chain couples TRBV28 to TRBJ2-7; 9 bases align to TRBD2. CDR1 and CDR2 from the germline V gene are MDHEN and SYDVKM. The CDR3 covers 14 residues. The V gene end was trimmed by 8 bases and the J gene end by 6 bases; junction bases not matched to a gene: 11. CDR3 protein: CASRISGSSVEQYF. The CDR3 DNA is TGTGCCAGCCGGATTAGCGGGAGTTCGGTCGAGCAGTACTTC.

This chain links TRBV6-1 with TRBJ2-1; D is perhaps TRBD1 or TRBD2 (6 bases each). CDR1 and CDR2 (germline): MNHNS, SASEGT. V lost 7 bases to trimming and J lost 1 base, with 14 bases between them. The CDR3 consists of 15 residues. The CDR3: CASNVGGGSYNEQFF. CDR3 DNA: TGTGCCAGCAACGTCGGGGGCGGGTCCTACAATGAGCAGTTCTTC.

The chain recombines TRBV4-1 with TRBJ2-3; 9 positions agree with TRBD2. CDR3 size: 18 residues. J was trimmed by 3 bases and V by 0 bases; bases with no gene match: 10. Per the germline V gene, CDR1 is MGHRA and CDR2 is YSYEKL. The CDR3 sequence is CASSQEVGSGRFTDTQYF. CDR3 nucleotide sequence: TGCGCCAGCAGCCAAGAAGTGGGTAGCGGGAGATTTACAGATACGCAGTATTTT.

The chain links TRBV19 to TRBJ2-3; a possible D gene is TRBD2 (5 bases). The CDR3 loop spans 17 amino acids. V was cut by 3 bases and J by 2 bases, with 18 bases left in between. From germline, CDR1 is LNHDA and CDR2 SQIVND (reference sequence). The CDR3 DNA follows: TGTGCCAGTAGTATCGCCCTAGGACTTTCCCCCACAGATACGCAGTATTTT. Translating it yields CASSIALGLSPTDTQYF.